One sample yielded the 7 T cell receptor beta chains listed below, sequenced in a study of CD8 T cells in ankylosing spondylitis. A single record per CDR3 protein comes from TCRdb applying MiXCR to the 5' RACE reads. The table shows approximately 100,000 distinct CDR3 sequences, with about 8.3% occurring only once. The sequencing sample was made of blood, either unsorted or a sorted T cell fraction (not recorded which). The receptor set was obtained from a male donor with ankylosing spondylitis or in good health (not recorded which).

This clonotype was counted at least ten times. The V and J genes are TRBV18 and TRBJ1-4; D is undetermined. CDR1 is KGHSH and CDR2 is LQKENI in the germline V gene. The ends were cut back, 0 bases at V and 5 bases at J, with 10 bases in the middle. The CDR3 consists of 15 residues. This CDR3 is CASSPPSEGNEKLFF. CDR3 in DNA: TGTGCCAGCTCACCACCTTCGGAAGGCAATGAAAAACTGTTTTTT.

This clonotype has a count of ten or more. The chain is built from TRBV3-1 and TRBJ2-3; tentatively, D is TRBD2 (5 bases). The CDR3 totals 16 residues. V was clipped by 4 bases and J by 4 bases, with 18 bases between them. Germline values: CDR1 LGHDT, CDR2 YNNKEL (reference sequence). The CDR3 DNA is TGTGCCAGCAGCCTTCCGTCGGGGATTCTGCCAGATACGCAGTATTTT. Residues: CASSLPSGILPDTQYF.

In its sample, this clonotype was seen many times. V usage is TRBV28 and J usage is TRBJ1-3; 7 nucleotides align to TRBD1. The germline V gene encodes CDR1 MDHEN and CDR2 SYDVKM. There are 17 residues in the CDR3. The V gene end was trimmed by 5 bases and the J gene end by 0 bases; junction bases not matched to a gene: 10. In DNA, the CDR3 is TGTGCCAGCAGTGAAGCGGGACAGCTATTCTCTGGAAACACCATATATTTT. This encodes CASSEAGQLFSGNTIYF.

This clonotype was counted only a few times. V gene TRBV7-2 combines with J gene TRBJ1-5; D is uncertain. CDR1 SGHTA and CDR2 FQGNSA come from the germline V gene. This CDR3 has 13 residues. The ends were cut back, 6 bases at V and 4 bases at J, with 10 bases in the middle. This chain's CDR3 is CASSSDGNQPQHF. As DNA, the CDR3 is TGTGCCAGCAGTTCTGACGGAAATCAGCCCCAGCATTTT.

Many counts were recorded for this clonotype. This chain uses TRBV4-2 with TRBJ1-1; no definite D call. Germline assignment: CDR1 LGHNA and CDR2 YNFKEQ. This CDR3 has 14 amino acids. V was cut by 5 bases and J by 1 base, with 11 bases left in between. CDR3 coding DNA: TGTGCCAGCAGCGAGACTGCCAGGAACACTGAAGCTTTCTTT. This codes for CASSETARNTEAFF.

The sample holds many counts of this clonotype. CDR3 sequence (DNA): TGCAGTGCCGGGCAGGGGTACAATGAGCAGTTCTTC. Its protein is CSAGQGYNEQFF. The rearrangement uses TRBV29-1 and TRBJ2-1, with D possibly TRBD1 on 6 matching bases. Germline assignment: CDR1 SQVTM and CDR2 ANQGSEA. This CDR3 comprises 12 residues.

The chain employs TRBV11-2 and TRBJ1-5; D not certain. Germline V gene data show CDR1 as SGHAT and CDR2 as FQNNGV. V gave up 5 bases and J gave up 5 bases, with 13 bases separating them. This CDR3 comprises 14 residues. CDR3: CASSPTGRHQPQHF. DNA of the CDR3: TGTGCCAGCAGCCCGACCGGGAGGCATCAGCCCCAGCATTTT.